The 3 T cell receptor beta chains below all came from one sample that was sequenced in a study of cytomegalovirus exposure and HLA in healthy donors. The PCR ran on 60 Vbeta and 13 Jbeta primers. Only in-frame clones appear in the TCRdb table, and some are missing; sequencing was by immunoSEQ multiplex PCR. The repertoire holds about 92,000 clones, 65% to 85% seen once, with roughly 1.3% in the top ten. What was sequenced was PBMCs. The source is a girl aged 2 to 10 in good health and CMV-seropositive.

The J gene is TRBJ1-1, the V gene TRBV27, with TRBD1 as a possible D gene (5 bases). Germline CDR1 reads MNHEY; CDR2 reads SMNVEV (reference sequence). V lost 7 bases, J lost 1 base, and 10 bases lay in between. The CDR3 is 13 residues long. The CDR3 sequence: CASIRQPNTEAFF. The DNA for the CDR3 is TGTGCCAGCATAAGACAGCCGAACACTGAAGCTTTCTTT.

The V gene is TRBV6-6, the J gene TRBJ2-3; 13 bases align to TRBD2. CDR1 is MNHNY and CDR2 is SVGAGI in the germline V gene (reference sequence). The CDR3 runs 14 residues. Trimming took 8 bases from V and 3 from J; bases not matched to a gene: 2. In nucleotides, the CDR3 is TGTGCCAGCTCGGGACTAGCGGGAACAGATACGCAGTATTTT. Amino acids: CASSGLAGTDTQYF.

The chain uses TRBV30 and TRBJ2-5, with 10 bases lining up with TRBD1. V was clipped by 5 bases and J by 11 bases; unmatched bases: 8. Germline values: CDR1 GTSNPN, CDR2 SVGIG (reference sequence). The length of the CDR3 is 12 residues. The CDR3 is CAWETGGLTQYF. The CDR3 region has the DNA TGTGCCTGGGAGACAGGGGGCCTGACTCAGTACTTC.